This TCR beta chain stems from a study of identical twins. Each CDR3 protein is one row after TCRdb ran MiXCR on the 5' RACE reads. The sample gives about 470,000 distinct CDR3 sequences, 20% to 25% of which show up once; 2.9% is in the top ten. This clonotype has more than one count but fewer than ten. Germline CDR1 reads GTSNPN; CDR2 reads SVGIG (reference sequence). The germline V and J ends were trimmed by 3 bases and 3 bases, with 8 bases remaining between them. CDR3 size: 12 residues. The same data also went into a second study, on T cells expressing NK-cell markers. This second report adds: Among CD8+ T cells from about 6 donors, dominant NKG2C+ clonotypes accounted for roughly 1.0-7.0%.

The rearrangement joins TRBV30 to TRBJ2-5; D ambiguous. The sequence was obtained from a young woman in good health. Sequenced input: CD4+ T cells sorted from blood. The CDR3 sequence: CAWRSEKETQYF. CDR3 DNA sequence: TGTGCCTGGAGGTCCGAGAAAGAGACCCAGTACTTC.